This T cell receptor beta chain was retrieved from a study of blood T cell repertoires in COVID-19 (dated by TCRdb to the early 2020s). With respect to the entire study: Samples covering the acute and convalescent phases of COVID-19 were provided by collaborators in the United States, Italy and Spain. The material from the prospective study consisted of cDNA or gDNA derived from T cells, B-cell-depleted T cells, or PBMCs. The dataset comprised deeply sampled blood TCRbeta repertoires from subjects exposed to, actively infected with, or recovered from COVID-19. The repertoires were released in a freely available public database meant as a resource for research on the immune response to SARS-CoV-2. Samples were obtained from the ongoing ImmuneRACE study (first 160 participants) and from approximately 1,200 subjects provided by 6 global collaborators. Nearly every sample came with metadata listing a de-identified subject ID, COVID-19 status, age in years and sex. Where available, HLA class I and class II types were obtained from metadata supplied by the sample provider rather than from assay-based typing.

What the authors observed across the whole study: How much clinical and demographic metadata was included differed by source and by participant, and the metadata was provided uncurated.

The trim is 3 bases for V and 2 bases for J, with a gap of 10 bases between the germline ends. Based on the germline V gene (reference sequence), the CDR1 and CDR2 sequences are SEHNR and FQNEAQ. From the cysteine through the phenylalanine, the CDR3 covers 15 amino acids. The CDR3 DNA has 45 bases and is translated from base 1. TCRbeta CDR3 regions were amplified from genomic DNA using the immunoSEQ Assay, a bias-controlled multiplex PCR. On the authors' methods: Nucleated cell counts per sample were estimated from amplification of reference gene primers within the assay. Sequence reads were collapsed and filtered to measure the absolute abundance of every unique TCRbeta CDR3 rearrangement. For each sample, productive Simpson clonality was calculated as the square root of Simpson's diversity index across productive rearrangements. Sourced from immuneACCESS, this table was stored by TCRdb with only in-frame sequences that have V and J called. A share of the clones is absent; for the studies checked, an unresolved V gene accounts for under half, and the remainder has no known explanation. V and J calls and clone size are as listed in that table; D and trimming were resolved from the DNA. A total of some 270,000 clones appear in this sample, 80% to 95% of them only once. The leading ten clones occupy approximately 2.7% of the sample.

In the prospective study, participants were roughly 18 to 89 years old, resided in under 30 geographic areas of the United States, and were enrolled through a virtual design. In the prospective study, participants were assigned to cohorts based on the clinical history participants reported in a screening survey and a study questionnaire. A participant counted as exposed if, within 2 weeks of entering the study, that participant had been in contact with someone who had a PCR-confirmed or clinician-diagnosed COVID-19 case. In the prospective study, whole blood, serum and a nasopharyngeal or oropharyngeal swab were collected from each participant by mobile phlebotomists. Prospective study participants could optionally give additional blood draws and questionnaires over an approximately two-month period. Blood samples from the prospective study were shipped frozen or at room temperature prior to DNA extraction.

On this clone: There is no known antigen for this receptor. Base qualities are not at hand, and no much larger clone is one base apart.

Specimen: PBMCs or T cells enriched from blood (not recorded which). The chain uses TRBV7-9 and TRBJ2-2, with no D gene named confidently. The sequence was obtained from a man aged 35 to 55 who had been exposed to COVID-19. The DNA sequence follows: TGTGCCAGCAGCTTCGGGTCCGCAAACACCGGGGAGCTGTTTTTT. Translated, it reads CASSFGSANTGELFF.